Described below is a single T cell receptor beta chain sequence and its context. V lost 3 bases, J lost 0 bases, and 8 bases lay in between. From germline, CDR1 is SNHLY and CDR2 FYNNEI. The CDR3 is made up of 14 amino acids. This record comes from a study of blood T cells in healthy people across ages. The people who gave samples were healthy Caucasians from Russia, aged roughly 6 to 100. Isolating PBMCs gave at least 6 million of these cells per sample. Through a sample-barcoded 5' primer and a J-beta primer mix, a second PCR was run for about 6 to 11 cycles. Through a template-switch adaptor with 12 random nucleotides, each cDNA molecule received a tag. TCRdb used MiXCR to reprocess the 5' RACE reads, holding one entry per CDR3 protein. The sample yields around 1,600,000 distinct CDR3 sequences, about 42% seen once.

Sequencing was done on a sample of blood. The clonotype was recovered from a woman aged 18-29 years in good health. This chain joins TRBV2 and TRBJ1-1, with D unclear. CDR3 region: CASSDGRLNTEAFF. The CDR3 coding sequence is TGTGCCAGCAGTGACGGGCGCCTGAACACTGAAGCTTTCTTT.